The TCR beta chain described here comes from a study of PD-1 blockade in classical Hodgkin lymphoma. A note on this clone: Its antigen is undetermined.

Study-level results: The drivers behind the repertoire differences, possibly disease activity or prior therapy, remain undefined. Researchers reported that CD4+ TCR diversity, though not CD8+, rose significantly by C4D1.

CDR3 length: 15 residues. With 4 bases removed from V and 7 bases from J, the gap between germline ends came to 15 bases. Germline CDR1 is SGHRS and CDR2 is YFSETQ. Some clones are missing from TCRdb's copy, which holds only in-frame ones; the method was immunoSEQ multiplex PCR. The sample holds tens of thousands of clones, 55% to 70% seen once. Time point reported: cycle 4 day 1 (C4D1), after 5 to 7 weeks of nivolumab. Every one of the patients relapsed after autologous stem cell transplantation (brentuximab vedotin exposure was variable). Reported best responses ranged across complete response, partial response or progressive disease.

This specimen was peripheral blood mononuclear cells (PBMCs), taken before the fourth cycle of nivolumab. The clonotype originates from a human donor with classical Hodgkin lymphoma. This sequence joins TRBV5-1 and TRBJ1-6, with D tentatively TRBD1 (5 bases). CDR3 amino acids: CASSLMGGGNSPLHF. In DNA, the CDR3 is TGCGCCAGCAGCCTGATGGGGGGTGGAAATTCACCCCTCCACTTT.